These 28 T cell receptor beta chains originate from one sample sequenced in a study of CD8 T cells in Susac syndrome. Random hexamers were used to reverse transcribe an amount of 0.5 to 1 ug RNA. In TCRdb, the immunoSEQ multiplex PCR reads were re-called with MiXCR into one record per CDR3 protein. Of about 200,000 distinct CDR3 sequences listed, around 96% are singletons. The sample taken for sequencing was CD4+ T cells from PBMCs. The receptors shown here come from a human donor with multiple sclerosis.

The V call is TRBV30, the J call TRBJ1-5; possible D gene TRBD1, 5 bases. V lost 0 bases and J 1 base, leaving 10 bases between the germline ends. The length of the CDR3 is 15 residues. Germline V gene lookup returns CDR1 GTSNPN and CDR2 SVGIG (reference sequence). The CDR3 loop is CAWSVRGLSNQPQHF. The CDR3 DNA follows: TGTGCCTGGAGTGTACGGGGACTGAGCAATCAGCCCCAGCATTTT. The whole variable domain, filled in from reference TRBV30 and TRBJ1-5, reads SQTIHQWPATLVQPVGSPLSLECTVEGTSNPNLYWYRQAAGRGLQLLFYSVGIGQISSEVPQNLSASRPQDRQFILSSKKLLLSDSGFYLCAWSVRGLSNQPQHFGDGTRLSIL.

V is TRBV6-5 and J is TRBJ2-6, with 14 positions matching TRBD2. CDR3 size: 17 residues. Germline loops: CDR1 MNHEY, CDR2 SVGAGI. Germline trimming cut 3 bases from V and 3 bases from J; bases unmatched to any gene: 1. The CDR3 DNA is TGTGCCAGCAGTTATGGACTAGCGGGGGGTGGGGCCAACGTCCTGACTTTC. Protein sequence: CASSYGLAGGGANVLTF.

The V and J genes are TRBV29-1 and TRBJ1-2; D not certain. The germline V and J ends were trimmed by 2 bases and 6 bases, with 10 bases remaining between them. Germline CDR1 and CDR2: SQVTM and ANQGSEA. This CDR3 comprises 12 residues. This CDR3 reads CSVEHAGDGYTF. The CDR3 coding sequence is TGCAGCGTTGAACACGCCGGCGATGGCTACACCTTC.

The chain uses TRBV20-1 and TRBJ1-2; D uncertain. The V end lost 5 bases, the J end lost 5 bases, and 15 bases lay between the germline ends. Per the germline V gene, CDR1 is DFQATT and CDR2 is SNEGSKA (reference sequence). There are 13 residues in the CDR3. The CDR3 spells CSAFDVTSYGYTF. The CDR3 DNA reads TGCAGTGCTTTCGACGTCACCTCATATGGCTACACCTTC.

This chain links TRBV6-5 with TRBJ2-7, with 7 positions matching TRBD2. The CDR3 has 16 residues. Germline CDR1 MNHEY, CDR2 SVGAGI. V was clipped by 3 bases and J by 7 bases; unmatched bases: 15. The CDR3 loop reads CASSYVTGRGSGEQYF. DNA for the CDR3: TGTGCCAGCAGTTATGTGACTGGGAGGGGTTCAGGAGAGCAGTACTTC.

To note about this clonotype: Germline is not matched at one junction end, which may reflect a read error. The J gene is TRBJ2-4, the V gene TRBV7-9; D may be TRBD1 or TRBD2 (5 bases each). Germline assignment: CDR1 SEHNR and CDR2 FQNEAQ (reference sequence). This CDR3 is built from 14 residues. The CDR3 DNA reads TGTGCCAGCAGCTCGATGGGGACCCTTGGCGGGTCCGACTTC. Its translation is CASSSMGTLGGSDF.

J is TRBJ2-1 and V is TRBV4-1, with TRBD2 matching over 11 bases. Unmatched junction bases numbered 10, after V lost 4 bases and J lost 8 bases. Germline-derived CDR1 and CDR2 are MGHRA and YSYEKL. The CDR3 spans 16 residues. The CDR3 here is CASSLELAGGRDEQFF. As DNA, the CDR3 is TGCGCCAGCAGCCTAGAATTAGCGGGGGGGCGAGATGAGCAGTTCTTC.

The chain has TRBV29-1 and TRBJ1-2, with D unclear. Germline lookup yields CDR1 SQVTM and CDR2 ANQGSEA. The CDR3 is made up of 11 amino acids. The V gene lost 6 bases and the J gene lost 3 bases, with 8 bases spanning the gap. The CDR3 loop reads CSVWDDYGYTF. CDR3 coding DNA: TGCAGCGTATGGGATGACTATGGCTACACCTTC.

V gene TRBV4-2 combines with J gene TRBJ2-1; 10 positions agree with TRBD2. The V gene end was trimmed by 1 base and the J gene end by 6 bases; junction bases not matched to a gene: 9. The germline CDR1 and CDR2 sequences are LGHNA and YNFKEQ. This CDR3 is 17 amino acids long. This CDR3 reads CASSQGGLAGVGNEQFF. CDR3 DNA: TGTGCCAGCAGCCAAGGAGGCCTAGCGGGAGTCGGCAATGAGCAGTTCTTC.

The V and J genes are TRBV24-1 and TRBJ2-1; 7 bases agree with TRBD2. CDR1 is KGHDR and CDR2 is SFDVKD in the germline V gene. V was clipped by 4 bases and J by 9 bases; unmatched bases: 14. This CDR3 comprises 16 residues. The CDR3 DNA is TGTGCCACCAGTGAGTCTCGGGAGGCCGGGATCGGTGAGCAGTTCTTC. It encodes CATSESREAGIGEQFF.

The chain has TRBV4-2 and TRBJ1-2; D remains ambiguous. Trimming removed 5 bases from V and 8 bases from J, with 15 bases in between. CDR1 LGHNA and CDR2 YNFKEQ come from the germline V gene. This CDR3 spans 13 amino acids. This chain's CDR3 is CASSDMGMRGYTF. CDR3 DNA: TGTGCCAGCAGCGACATGGGCATGCGGGGCTACACCTTC.

This clonotype occurred once. The chain has TRBV7-2 and TRBJ2-7; D might be TRBD2 (6 bases). The CDR3 is made up of 14 amino acids. Per germline, CDR1 SGHTA and CDR2 FQGNSA. V lost 5 bases and J lost 2, with 13 bases in between. Here the CDR3 reads CASSSVRLAYEQYF. CDR3 sequence (DNA): TGTGCCAGCAGCAGCGTTCGACTAGCCTACGAGCAGTACTTC.

The V call is TRBV24-1, the J call TRBJ2-7; the D is unclear. V shed 3 bases and J shed 6 bases, with 11 bases lying between them. CDR1 and CDR2 (germline): KGHDR, SFDVKD. The CDR3 spans 13 residues. Here the CDR3 reads CATSDPRGTEQYF. The CDR3 DNA is TGTGCCACCAGTGATCCTCGCGGAACCGAGCAGTACTTC.

The chain is built from TRBV29-1 and TRBJ2-7, with TRBD1 identical over 7 bases. J was trimmed by 0 bases and V by 5 bases; bases with no gene match: 7. CDR1 and CDR2 from the germline V gene are SQVTM and ANQGSEA. The length of the CDR3 is 14 residues. Here the CDR3 reads CSVQGVGLSYEQYF. The CDR3 DNA reads TGCAGCGTTCAGGGGGTCGGCCTCTCCTACGAGCAGTACTTC.

The chain joins TRBV6-6 to TRBJ2-7; D perhaps matches TRBD2 (6 bases). V shed 0 bases and J shed 6 bases, with 6 bases lying between them. The CDR3 spans 12 residues. Germline assignment: CDR1 MNHNY and CDR2 SVGAGI (reference sequence). In DNA form, the CDR3 reads TGTGCCAGCAGTTACTCGGAGGGCGAGCAGTACTTC. Its translation is CASSYSEGEQYF.

The gene calls are TRBV12-3 or TRBV12-4 and TRBJ1-5; D remains ambiguous. V gave up 3 bases and J gave up 1 base, with 13 bases separating them. The CDR3 has 16 amino acids. CDR3 sequence: CASSFAAGSSNQPQHF. CDR3 DNA: TGTGCCAGCAGTTTCGCCGCCGGATCGAGCAATCAGCCCCAGCATTTT.

The chain recombines TRBV30 with TRBJ2-3; D gene uncertain. Deletions cut 0 bases from V and 1 base from J, with 5 bases between. Looked up from germline, CDR1 is GTSNPN and CDR2 is SVGIG (reference sequence). The CDR3 spans 13 residues. The CDR3 nucleotides are TGTGCCTGGAGTGTGGCTCGCACAGATACGCAGTATTTT. The encoded protein is CAWSVARTDTQYF.

The rearrangement links TRBV11-2 to TRBJ2-4; perhaps TRBD2 as D (6 bases). CDR1 is SGHAT and CDR2 is FQNNGV in the germline V gene. Trimming shortened V by 0 bases and J by 9 bases, and 12 bases separated the two germline ends. The CDR3 contains 14 residues. The CDR3 coding sequence is TGTGCCAGCAGCTTAGATTTAGGAGCGGGCATTCAGTACTTC. It codes for CASSLDLGAGIQYF.

This clonotype was seen a single time. The rearrangement uses TRBV6-1 and TRBJ1-2, with a tentative D call TRBD1 (5 bases). V was cut by 8 bases and J by 8 bases, with 9 bases left in between. Germline loops: CDR1 MNHNS, CDR2 SASEGT. The CDR3 is 10 amino acids. The CDR3, as DNA: TGTGCCAGCCAAGGACAAGGCTACACCTTC. Its protein is CASQGQGYTF.

V usage is TRBV6-1 and J usage is TRBJ2-5; 9 bases map to TRBD1. The CDR3 contains 16 residues. The V gene end was trimmed by 5 bases and the J gene end by 4 bases; junction bases not matched to a gene: 11. CDR1 is MNHNS and CDR2 is SASEGT in the germline V gene. In nucleotides, the CDR3 is TGTGCCAGCAGTAATAACAGGGGGCGAAGGGGAGAGACCCAGTACTTC. Translation: CASSNNRGRRGETQYF.

In this sample, this clonotype turned up once. This chain joins TRBV7-3 and TRBJ2-1, with 13 bases that match TRBD2. The trim removed 5 bases at V and 7 bases at J, leaving 8 bases unmatched. Germline CDR1 is SGHTA and CDR2 is FQGTGA. The CDR3 loop spans 16 amino acids. The CDR3 here is CASSRWTSGSPNEQFF. For the CDR3, the DNA is TGTGCCAGCAGCCGATGGACTAGCGGGAGTCCGAATGAGCAGTTCTTC.

The rearrangement uses TRBV5-1 and TRBJ1-4, with 7 bases fitting TRBD1. The J segment lost 3 bases and the V segment lost 2 bases, leaving 1 base of the junction unmatched. The CDR3 loop spans 14 amino acids. Per the germline V gene, CDR1 is SGHRS and CDR2 is YFSETQ. The CDR3 region has the DNA TGCGCCAGCAGCTTCGGGACAGCTAATGAAAAACTGTTTTTT. This sequence encodes CASSFGTANEKLFF. Variable domain in full (rest from reference TRBV5-1 and TRBJ1-4): KAGVTQTPRYLIKTRGQQVTLSCSPISGHRSVSWYQQTPGQGLQFLFEYFSETQRNKGNFPGRFSGRQFSNSRSEMNVSTLELGDSALYLCASSFGTANEKLFFGSGTQLSVL.

The chain employs TRBV20-1 and TRBJ2-7; no reliable D call. The CDR3 covers 11 residues. V was pared by 3 bases and J by 4 bases, with 7 bases between. Germline values: CDR1 DFQATT, CDR2 SNEGSKA (reference sequence). CDR3 residues: CSASGRYEQYF. The CDR3 nucleotides read TGCAGTGCTAGTGGTCGGTACGAGCAGTACTTC.

The chain has TRBV5-1 and TRBJ2-5, with 7 bases identical to TRBD2. This CDR3 comprises 14 residues. V was clipped by 4 bases and J by 5 bases; unmatched bases: 8. Germline loops: CDR1 SGHRS, CDR2 YFSETQ. Written as DNA, the CDR3 is TGCGCCAGCAGCACGGGGACTACAGTGGAGACCCAGTACTTC. It yields the protein CASSTGTTVETQYF.

This clonotype was counted a single time. V is TRBV3-1 and J is TRBJ2-1; TRBD2 matches 12 bases. Per the germline V gene, CDR1 is LGHDT and CDR2 is YNNKEL (reference sequence). The CDR3 spans 17 residues. The V gene end was trimmed by 0 bases and the J gene end by 5 bases; junction bases not matched to a gene: 5. CDR3 loop: CASSQETSGSRNNEQFF. CDR3 in DNA: TGTGCCAGCAGCCAAGAGACTAGCGGGAGTCGGAACAATGAGCAGTTCTTC.

This chain links TRBV7-9 with TRBJ2-5; maybe TRBD2 (6 bases). V shed 8 bases and J shed 1 base, with 14 bases lying between them. CDR3 length: 14 residues. Looked up from germline, CDR1 is SEHNR and CDR2 is FQNEAQ (reference sequence). The CDR3 loop is CASSPGASQETQYF. In nucleotides, the CDR3 is TGTGCCAGCTCCCCGGGAGCGTCCCAAGAGACCCAGTACTTC.

The rearrangement joins TRBV12-3 or TRBV12-4 to TRBJ1-5, with a weak D call TRBD1 (6 bases). With 6 bases removed from V and 2 bases from J, the gap between germline ends came to 8 bases. This CDR3 region has 13 residues. DNA for the CDR3: TGTGCCAGCAGGCGACAGGGCAATCAGCCCCAGCATTTT. Translating gives CASRRQGNQPQHF.

The chain links TRBV29-1 to TRBJ2-2; possible D gene TRBD2, 6 bases. V was shortened by 7 bases and J by 5 bases, with 14 bases between the two germline ends. The CDR3 covers 13 residues. Germline assignment: CDR1 SQVTM and CDR2 ANQGSEA. CDR3 amino acids: CSGRRAWTGELFF. CDR3 sequence (DNA): TGCAGCGGAAGGAGGGCTTGGACCGGGGAGCTGTTTTTT.